This is a list of T cell receptor beta chains from one sample in a study of T and B cells in COVID-19 patients. MiXCR was run by TCRdb on the multiplex PCR reads, yielding one entry per CDR3 protein. Counted here are some 8,000 distinct CDR3 sequences, 40% occurring once; the ten biggest clones make up around 3.3%. Sequences were obtained from blood. These receptors were collected from a human donor who had recovered from COVID-19. Each CDR3 is given with its conserved first and last residue. Each record gives: J gene, V gene, clone size, D gene, CDR3 protein, CDR3 DNA. D genes are given only for firm matches. The size of a clone is reported for some rows only, either as once, few or many, or as a class for expanded clones.

TRBJ2-1 TRBV6-1 NA TRBD2 CASSEAKFLAANNEQFF TGTGCCAGCAGTGAAGCGAAGTTCCTAGCGGCAAACAATGAGCAGTTCTTC
TRBJ2-6 TRBV19 NA TRBD1 CASSIRTGGSSGANVLTF TGTGCCAGTAGTATTAGAACAGGGGGTAGCTCTGGGGCCAACGTCCTGACTTTC
TRBJ1-6 TRBV19 few TRBD1 CASSPEQGMRSPLHF TGTGCCAGTAGTCCCGAACAGGGGATGCGGTCACCCCTCCACTTT
TRBJ2-3 TRBV27 few TRBD1 CASSRQGVSQWGTDTQYF TGTGCCAGCAGTAGACAGGGGGTCTCTCAGTGGGGCACAGATACGCAGTATTTT
TRBJ2-5 TRBV11-3 NA NA CASSLGWRETQYF TGTGCCAGCAGCTTAGGATGGAGGGAGACCCAGTACTTC
TRBJ1-1 TRBV11-3 NA NA CASSPEGDTEAFF TGTGCCAGCAGCCCGGAGGGGGACACTGAAGCTTTCTTT
TRBJ2-1 TRBV27 NA NA CASSTVETDSYNEQFF TGTGCCAGCAGCACTGTCGAGACAGACTCCTACAATGAGCAGTTCTTC
TRBJ1-2 TRBV29-1 NA NA CSVEFTEPSYGYTF TGCAGCGTTGAATTCACAGAGCCGTCCTATGGCTACACCTTC
TRBJ2-3 TRBV27 few NA CASSSKLRKTDTQYF TGTGCCAGCAGCTCCAAGCTTCGGAAGACAGATACGCAGTATTTT
TRBJ2-3 TRBV7-2 NA TRBD1 CASSRRTGHTDTQYF TGTGCCAGCAGCCGCCGGACAGGCCACACAGATACGCAGTATTTT
TRBJ2-1 TRBV10-3 NA TRBD2 CAISEWASGGNEQFF TGTGCCATCAGTGAGTGGGCTAGCGGGGGTAATGAGCAGTTCTTC
TRBJ2-5 TRBV5-5 NA NA CASSSQETQYF TGTGCCAGCAGCTCCCAAGAGACCCAGTACTTC
TRBJ1-6 TRBV15 NA TRBD1 CATSRGGLGQGSSPLHF TGTGCCACCAGCAGAGGTGGGTTGGGACAGGGTAGTTCACCCCTCCACTTT
TRBJ2-2 TRBV5-6 few NA CASSLVQGYTGELFF TGTGCCAGCAGCTTGGTCCAGGGTTACACCGGGGAGCTGTTTTTT
TRBJ1-5 TRBV19 medium-sized NA CASDAGVFQPQHF TGTGCCAGTGACGCAGGGGTATTTCAGCCCCAGCATTTT
TRBJ2-7 TRBV27 few TRBD2 CASRPTSGAALSLYEQYF TGTGCCAGCAGACCGACTAGCGGGGCCGCTTTATCGTTGTACGAGCAGTACTTC
TRBJ1-4 TRBV6-5 NA NA CASTTLAHRGNEKLFF TGTGCCAGCACCACACTCGCGCATCGGGGTAATGAAAAACTGTTTTTT
TRBJ2-3 TRBV15 medium-sized NA CATRGSQDTQYF TGTGCCACCCGGGGGTCGCAAGATACGCAGTATTTT
TRBJ2-3 TRBV6-2/TRBV6-3 NA NA CASSYSGGGADTQYF TGTGCCAGCAGTTACTCAGGGGGGGGAGCAGATACGCAGTATTTT
TRBJ2-2 TRBV5-4 once NA CASTLDGYTEELFF TGTGCCAGCACCTTGGACGGATACACCGAGGAGCTGTTTTTT
TRBJ2-3 TRBV10-3 NA NA CAISERRDTQYF TGTGCCATCAGTGAAAGGCGAGATACGCAGTATTTT
TRBJ2-2 TRBV30 once TRBD1 CTWTPRDRGNTGELFF TGTACCTGGACACCCAGGGACAGGGGGAACACCGGGGAGCTGTTTTTT
TRBJ2-3 TRBV6-2/TRBV6-3 NA NA CASSLWAVTDTQYF TGTGCCAGCAGTTTGTGGGCAGTCACAGATACGCAGTATTTT
TRBJ2-2 TRBV6-1 NA TRBD1 CASSLQGEVGELFF TGTGCCAGCAGTCTACAGGGGGAGGTTGGGGAGCTGTTTTTT
TRBJ2-1 TRBV19 medium-sized NA CASSSWRGEQFF TGTGCCAGTAGTTCGTGGAGGGGAGAGCAGTTCTTC
TRBJ1-3 TRBV12-3/TRBV12-4 NA NA CATSGAAAGNTIYF TGTGCCACCAGTGGGGCAGCGGCTGGAAACACCATATATTTT
TRBJ1-1 TRBV12-3/TRBV12-4 NA NA CASSWISRRNTEAFF TGTGCCAGCAGTTGGATCAGCCGACGGAACACTGAAGCTTTCTTT
TRBJ1-4 TRBV19 medium-sized NA CASSIGSTTTNEKLFF TGTGCCAGTAGTATCGGCAGTACGACAACTAATGAAAAACTGTTTTTT
TRBJ2-1 TRBV6-5 NA NA CASSYHSYNEQFF TGTGCCAGCAGTTACCACTCCTACAATGAGCAGTTCTTC
TRBJ2-2 TRBV15 medium-sized TRBD2 CATSRHSGANTGELFF TGTGCCACCAGCAGGCATAGCGGGGCGAACACCGGGGAGCTGTTTTTT
TRBJ1-1 TRBV11-3 NA NA CASSLGGLAEAFF TGTGCCAGCAGCTTGGGGGGTTTGGCTGAAGCTTTCTTT
TRBJ1-2 TRBV15 few TRBD1 CATSRGDDRDYGYTF TGTGCCACCAGCAGAGGGGACGACAGGGACTATGGCTACACCTTC
TRBJ2-7 TRBV19 few TRBD2 CASKIAGASYEQYF TGTGCCAGTAAGATAGCGGGGGCCTCCTACGAGCAGTACTTC
TRBJ2-7 TRBV14 NA NA CASSQDVLAPYEQYF TGTGCCAGCAGCCAAGATGTACTAGCCCCCTACGAGCAGTACTTC
TRBJ2-1 TRBV27 medium-sized NA CASSKGAGYNEQFF TGTGCCAGCAGTAAAGGAGCAGGGTACAATGAGCAGTTCTTC
TRBJ2-7 TRBV6-5 few NA CASSYADSYEQYF TGTGCCAGCAGTTACGCGGACTCCTACGAGCAGTACTTC
TRBJ1-2 TRBV6-5 NA NA CASSPTGTENYGYTF TGTGCCAGCAGTCCAACCGGGACTGAGAACTATGGCTACACCTTC
TRBJ2-3 TRBV27 few NA CASRRTGTDTQYF TGTGCCAGCAGGAGGACGGGTACAGATACGCAGTATTTT
TRBJ2-6 TRBV10-3 NA NA CAISEGEGVAGANVLTF TGTGCCATCAGTGAGGGAGAGGGGGTAGCTGGGGCCAACGTCCTGACTTTC
TRBJ2-3 TRBV30 few NA CAWSEETDDTDTQYF TGTGCCTGGAGCGAAGAGACGGACGACACAGATACGCAGTATTTT
TRBJ2-1 TRBV5-1 NA TRBD2 CASSRLAGSYNEQFF TGTGCCAGCAGCCGGCTAGCGGGGTCATACAATGAGCAGTTCTTC
TRBJ2-3 TRBV11-3 medium-sized NA CASSLGPGPSDTQYF TGTGCCAGCAGCTTGGGACCTGGGCCTTCAGATACGCAGTATTTT
TRBJ1-1 TRBV7-6 NA NA CASSLMGTNTEAFF TGTGCCAGCAGCTTAATGGGGACGAACACTGAAGCTTTCTTT
TRBJ1-2 TRBV5-4 few NA CASSLAVGGDYGYTF TGTGCCAGCAGCTTGGCCGTCGGCGGTGACTATGGCTACACCTTC
TRBJ2-5 TRBV19 NA TRBD1 CANSTGVKETQYF TGTGCCAATAGTACAGGGGTGAAGGAGACCCAGTACTTC
TRBJ1-1 TRBV5-5 NA NA CASTEGPHTEAFF TGTGCCAGCACCGAGGGTCCACACACTGAAGCTTTCTTT
TRBJ2-1 TRBV5-4 few NA CASRVGGVYNEQFF TGTGCCAGCAGGGTCGGGGGAGTCTACAATGAGCAGTTCTTC
TRBJ2-3 TRBV12-3/TRBV12-4 medium-sized TRBD1 CASSPGQGGDTQYF TGTGCCAGCAGCCCTGGACAGGGGGGAGATACGCAGTATTTT
TRBJ2-3 TRBV28 NA TRBD1 CASSSGGQGGTDTQYF TGTGCCAGCAGTTCAGGAGGACAGGGTGGTACAGATACGCAGTATTTT
TRBJ2-1 TRBV15 NA TRBD2 CATSREKRGYNEQFF TGTGCCACCAGCAGAGAGAAGCGGGGGTACAATGAGCAGTTCTTC
TRBJ2-1 TRBV19 medium-sized NA CASSILGGNEQFF TGTGCCAGTAGTATTCTCGGCGGCAATGAGCAGTTCTTC
TRBJ2-2 TRBV29-1 medium-sized NA CSVGGLVGTGELFF TGCAGCGTTGGAGGGTTGGTTGGCACCGGGGAGCTGTTTTTT
TRBJ1-4 TRBV11-2 NA TRBD1 CASSSLPKRVQGGEKLFF TGTGCCAGCAGCTCCCTCCCGAAAAGAGTGCAGGGGGGTGAAAAACTGTTTTTT
TRBJ1-2 TRBV20-1 NA NA CSAPTGTNYGYTF TGCAGTGCTCCAACAGGGACTAACTATGGCTACACCTTC
TRBJ1-1 TRBV5-6 NA NA CASSPDGRNTEAFF TGTGCCAGCAGCCCAGATGGGCGGAACACTGAAGCTTTCTTT